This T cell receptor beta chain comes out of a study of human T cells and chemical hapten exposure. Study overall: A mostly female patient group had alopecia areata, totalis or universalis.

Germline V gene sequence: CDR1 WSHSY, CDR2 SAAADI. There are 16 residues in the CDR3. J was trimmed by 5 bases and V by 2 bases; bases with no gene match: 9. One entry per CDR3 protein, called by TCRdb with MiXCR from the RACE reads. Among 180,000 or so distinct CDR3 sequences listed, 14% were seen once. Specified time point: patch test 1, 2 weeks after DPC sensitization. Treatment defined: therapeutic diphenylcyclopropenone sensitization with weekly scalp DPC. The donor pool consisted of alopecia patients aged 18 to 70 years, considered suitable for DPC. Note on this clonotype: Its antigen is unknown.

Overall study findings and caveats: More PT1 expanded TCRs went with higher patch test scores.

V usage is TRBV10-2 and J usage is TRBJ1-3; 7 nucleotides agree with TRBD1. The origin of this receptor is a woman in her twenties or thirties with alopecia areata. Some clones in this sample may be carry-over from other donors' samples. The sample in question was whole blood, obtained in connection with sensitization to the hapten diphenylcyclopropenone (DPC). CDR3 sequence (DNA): TGCGCCAGCAGTGAGACCTTCGTGGACAGGAGAAACACCATATATTTT. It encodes CASSETFVDRRNTIYF.